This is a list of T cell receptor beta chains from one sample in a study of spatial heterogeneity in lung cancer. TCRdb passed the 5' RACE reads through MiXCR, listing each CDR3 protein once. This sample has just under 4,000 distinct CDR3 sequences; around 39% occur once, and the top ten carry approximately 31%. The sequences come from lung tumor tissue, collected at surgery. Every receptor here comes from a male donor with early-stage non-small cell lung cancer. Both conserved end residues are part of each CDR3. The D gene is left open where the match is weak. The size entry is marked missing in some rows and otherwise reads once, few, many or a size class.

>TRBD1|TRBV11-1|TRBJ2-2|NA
CASSLSGGLHGELFF
TGTGCCAGCAGCCTATCAGGGGGCCTCCACGGGGAGCTGTTTTTT
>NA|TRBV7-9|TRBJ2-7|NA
CASSLEFGVSYEQYF
TGTGCCAGCAGCTTAGAATTCGGGGTTAGCTACGAGCAGTACTTC
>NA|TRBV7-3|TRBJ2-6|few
CASSPGQGVFSGANVLTF
TGTGCCAGCAGCCCGGGCCAGGGAGTATTTTCTGGGGCCAACGTCCTGACTTTC
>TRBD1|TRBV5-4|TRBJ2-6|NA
CASSGTAGANVLTF
TGTGCCAGCTCCGGGACAGCTGGGGCCAACGTCCTGACTTTC
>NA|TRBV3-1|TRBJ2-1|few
CASSQRGGNEQFF
TGTGCCAGCAGCCAGAGGGGGGGCAATGAGCAGTTCTTC
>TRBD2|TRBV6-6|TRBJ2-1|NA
CASRRTSGPNEQFF
TGTGCCAGCAGGCGGACTAGCGGCCCCAATGAGCAGTTCTTC
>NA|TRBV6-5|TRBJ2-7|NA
CASSYGTGGYEQYF
TGTGCCAGCAGTTACGGCACAGGAGGCTACGAGCAGTACTTC
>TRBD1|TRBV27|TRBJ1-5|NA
CASSLTPGQWQPQHF
TGTGCCAGCAGTTTAACCCCGGGACAGTGGCAGCCCCAGCATTTT
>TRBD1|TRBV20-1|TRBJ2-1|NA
CSASSNRGNEQFF
TGCAGTGCTAGTTCTAACAGGGGCAATGAGCAGTTCTTC
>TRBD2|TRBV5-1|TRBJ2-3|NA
CASGLAGITDTQYF
TGCGCCAGCGGCTTAGCGGGGATCACAGATACGCAGTATTTT
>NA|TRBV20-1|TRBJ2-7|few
CSARGGRNSYEQYF
TGCAGTGCTAGAGGGGGTCGGAACAGCTACGAGCAGTACTTC
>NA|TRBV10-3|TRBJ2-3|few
CAISGLGPTDTQYF
TGTGCCATTTCGGGATTAGGGCCCACAGATACGCAGTATTTT
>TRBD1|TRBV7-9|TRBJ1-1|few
CASSLGQGAVTEAFF
TGTGCCAGCAGCTTAGGACAGGGGGCCGTTACTGAAGCTTTCTTT
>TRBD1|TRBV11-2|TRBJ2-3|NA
CASSQGTASTDTQYF
TGTGCCAGCAGCCAGGGGACAGCAAGCACAGATACGCAGTATTTT
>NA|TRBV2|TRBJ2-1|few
CASGPGPMLWNEQFF
TGTGCCAGCGGGCCGGGACCAATGTTATGGAATGAGCAGTTCTTC
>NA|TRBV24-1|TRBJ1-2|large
CATSRDGGAYTF
TGTGCCACCAGCCGGGACGGAGGAGCCTACACCTTC
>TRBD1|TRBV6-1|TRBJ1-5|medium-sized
CASRGTGNSNQPQHF
TGTGCCAGCAGGGGGACAGGGAATAGCAATCAGCCCCAGCATTTT
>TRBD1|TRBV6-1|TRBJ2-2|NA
CASQTGTNTGELFF
TGTGCCAGCCAGACAGGGACGAACACCGGGGAGCTGTTTTTT
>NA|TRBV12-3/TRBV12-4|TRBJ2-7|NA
CASSGRHSSYEQYF
TGTGCCAGCAGCGGGCGGCACAGCTCCTACGAGCAGTACTTC
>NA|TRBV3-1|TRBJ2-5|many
CASSLGLNQETQYF
TGTGCCAGCAGCCTTGGACTAAACCAAGAGACCCAGTACTTC
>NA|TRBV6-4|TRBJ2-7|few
CASSDLRGGLNSGYEQYF
TGTGCCAGCAGTGACTTACGCGGAGGATTAAATTCGGGGTACGAGCAGTACTTC
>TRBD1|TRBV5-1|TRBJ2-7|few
CASSLGQGGEQYF
TGCGCCAGCAGCTTAGGACAGGGAGGCGAGCAGTACTTC
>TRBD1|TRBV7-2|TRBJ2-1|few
CASSSGQGIYNEQFF
TGTGCCAGCAGCTCGGGACAGGGCATCTACAATGAGCAGTTCTTC
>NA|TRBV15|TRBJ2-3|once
CATSPQNTDTQYF
TGTGCCACCAGCCCACAGAACACAGATACGCAGTATTTT
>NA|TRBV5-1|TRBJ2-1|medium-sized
CASSLRLGDNEQFF
TGCGCCAGCAGCTTGCGGCTAGGAGACAATGAGCAGTTCTTC
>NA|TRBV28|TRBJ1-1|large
CASSLPTLNTEAFF
TGTGCCAGCAGTTTGCCGACACTAAACACTGAAGCTTTCTTT
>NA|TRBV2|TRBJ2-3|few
CASIGWRSDTDTQYF
TGTGCCAGCATAGGGTGGAGGTCGGACACAGATACGCAGTATTTT
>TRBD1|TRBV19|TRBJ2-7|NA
CASSGTGDSYEQYF
TGTGCCAGTAGTGGAACAGGGGACTCCTACGAGCAGTACTTC
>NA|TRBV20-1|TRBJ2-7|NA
CSVSRDPSYEQYF
TGCAGTGTTTCCCGGGACCCGTCCTACGAGCAGTACTTC
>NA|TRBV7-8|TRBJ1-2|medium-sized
CASSFPRDNLGYTF
TGTGCCAGCAGCTTCCCCCGGGACAATCTTGGCTACACCTTC
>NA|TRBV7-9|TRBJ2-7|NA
CASSSSTTGISKEQYF
TGTGCCAGCAGCTCGTCCACCACAGGGATATCAAAGGAGCAGTACTTC
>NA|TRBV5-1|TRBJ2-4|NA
CASSLIGSKGIQYF
TGCGCCAGCAGCTTGATAGGGTCTAAGGGCATTCAGTACTTC
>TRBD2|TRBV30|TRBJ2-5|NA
CAWSPWTSQETQYF
TGTGCCTGGAGTCCATGGACTAGCCAGGAGACCCAGTACTTC
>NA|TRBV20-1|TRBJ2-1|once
CSASRAGAVGYEQFF
TGCAGTGCTAGTCGCGCGGGGGCTGTCGGCTATGAGCAGTTCTTC
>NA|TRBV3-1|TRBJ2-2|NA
CASSRTSTTGELFF
TGTGCCAGCAGCCGGACAAGTACCACCGGGGAGCTGTTTTTT
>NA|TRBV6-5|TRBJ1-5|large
CASSWGGGQPQHF
TGTGCCAGCAGTTGGGGGGGTGGTCAGCCCCAGCATTTT
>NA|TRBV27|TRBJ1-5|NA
CASSVSANQPQHF
TGTGCCAGCAGTGTCTCAGCTAATCAGCCCCAGCATTTT
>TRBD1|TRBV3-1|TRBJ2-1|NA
CASSPSGQHDNEQFF
TGTGCCAGCAGTCCCTCGGGACAGCATGACAATGAGCAGTTCTTC
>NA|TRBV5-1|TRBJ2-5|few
CASSQGGEAETQYF
TGCGCCAGCAGCCAAGGAGGGGAGGCAGAGACCCAGTACTTC
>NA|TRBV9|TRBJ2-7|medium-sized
CASSVGVGIYPYEQYF
TGTGCCAGCAGCGTAGGGGTGGGAATTTACCCCTACGAGCAGTACTTC
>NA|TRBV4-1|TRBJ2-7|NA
CASSYMTDSYEQYF
TGCGCCAGCAGCTACATGACAGACTCCTACGAGCAGTACTTC
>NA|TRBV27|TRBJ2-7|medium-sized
CASSYSIGYEQYF
TGTGCCAGCAGTTACTCCATCGGGTACGAGCAGTACTTC
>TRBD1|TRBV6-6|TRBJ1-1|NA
CASYLRQGGGTEAFF
TGTGCCAGCTACCTGCGACAGGGAGGCGGAACTGAAGCTTTCTTT
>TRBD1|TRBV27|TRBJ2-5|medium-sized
CASSPRQGIETQYF
TGTGCCAGCAGTCCCAGACAGGGCATAGAGACCCAGTACTTC
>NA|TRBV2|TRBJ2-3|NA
CASRGPPSDTQYF
TGTGCCAGCAGGGGGCCTCCTTCGGATACGCAGTATTTT
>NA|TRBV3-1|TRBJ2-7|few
CASSQDLSTGRSTYEQYF
TGTGCCAGCAGCCAAGATTTGTCCACAGGGAGGAGTACCTACGAGCAGTACTTC
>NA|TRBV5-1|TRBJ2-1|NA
CASSLGGSYNEQFF
TGCGCCAGCAGCTTGGGGGGCTCCTACAATGAGCAGTTCTTC
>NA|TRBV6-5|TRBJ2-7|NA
CASSYSVVGQAYEQYF
TGTGCCAGCAGTTACTCGGTTGTAGGCCAAGCCTACGAGCAGTACTTC
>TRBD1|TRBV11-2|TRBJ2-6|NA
CASSSGQGLPPGANVLTF
TGTGCCAGCAGCTCGGGACAGGGACTTCCTCCTGGGGCCAACGTCCTGACTTTC
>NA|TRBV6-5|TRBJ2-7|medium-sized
CASSRDSFSYEQYF
TGTGCCAGCAGCCGGGACTCCTTCTCCTACGAGCAGTACTTC
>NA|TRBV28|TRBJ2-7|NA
CASSLFGYEQYF
TGTGCCAGCAGTTTGTTCGGATACGAGCAGTACTTC
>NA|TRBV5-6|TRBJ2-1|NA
CASSFQDRYNEQFF
TGTGCCAGCAGCTTCCAGGACCGGTACAATGAGCAGTTCTTC
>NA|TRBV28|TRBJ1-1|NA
CASRTGQLNTEAFF
TGTGCCAGCAGAACCGGACAGCTGAACACTGAAGCTTTCTTT
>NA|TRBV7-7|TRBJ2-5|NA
CASSPGPIGETQYF
TGTGCTAGCAGCCCGGGACCGATAGGAGAGACCCAGTACTTC
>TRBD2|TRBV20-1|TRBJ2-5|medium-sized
CSELAGQETQYF
TGCAGTGAACTAGCGGGGCAAGAGACCCAGTACTTC